A selection of T cell receptor beta chains follows, all from one sample in a study of T cells in Graves' hyperthyroidism and ophthalmopathy. TCRdb used MiXCR to reprocess the multiplex PCR reads, holding one entry per CDR3 protein. The sample carries around 760,000 distinct CDR3 sequences, under 45% recorded once. Sequencing input: blood. The receptors were gathered from a woman between 35 and 50 years old with Graves' hyperthyroidism. CDR3s include the opening cysteine and the closing phenylalanine or tryptophan. A D gene is named only where the DNA matches it firmly. Size is stated for part of the rows, as once, few or many counts, or as a class when the clone is expanded.

j_gene | d_gene | v_gene | abundance | CDR3nt | CDR3aa
TRBJ1-2 | . | TRBV25-1 | many | TGTGCCAGCAGTGAATCCGGCACATCTAACTATGGCTACACCTTC | CASSESGTSNYGYTF
TRBJ1-1 | . | TRBV19 | few | TGTGCCAGTCCCCCCGGAGCAAAAAGCGGGGGCACTGAAGCTTTCTTT | CASPPGAKSGGTEAFF
TRBJ2-7 | TRBD2 | TRBV3-1 | . | TGTGCCAGCAGCCAATGGGCTAGCGGTTCCTACGAGCAGTACTTC | CASSQWASGSYEQYF
TRBJ2-7 | TRBD1 | TRBV7-2 | few | TGTGCCAGCAGCCGACAGGGGGACTCCTACGAGCAGTACTTC | CASSRQGDSYEQYF
TRBJ1-1 | TRBD1 | TRBV7-7 | few | TGTGCTAGCACTCTGGGGTGGGACAGGGACACTGAAGCTTTCTTT | CASTLGWDRDTEAFF
TRBJ1-5 | . | TRBV7-2 | few | TGTGCCAGCAGCCCCCCCAGGGCCGAACAGCCCCAGCATTTT | CASSPPRAEQPQHF
TRBJ1-1 | . | TRBV5-1 | many | TGTGCCAGCAGCCCCGTTCGGGACGTCGGTCCTGAAGCTTTCTTT | CASSPVRDVGPEAFF
TRBJ1-2 | TRBD1 | TRBV12-3/TRBV12-4 | many | TGTGCCAGCAGTAAGGACAGGGGGCATGGCTACACCTTC | CASSKDRGHGYTF
TRBJ1-2 | TRBD1 | TRBV4-3 | . | TGCGCCAGCAGCCACGGCCCACCGGGACAGGGAGACTATGGCTACACCTTC | CASSHGPPGQGDYGYTF
TRBJ2-5 | . | TRBV27 | . | TGTGCCAGCAGTAGACAGTACCAAGAGACCCAGTACTTC | CASSRQYQETQYF
TRBJ1-5 | . | TRBV19 | . | TGTGCCAGCGAGGAAGGGACGGGCAATCAGCCCCAGCATTTT | CASEEGTGNQPQHF
TRBJ1-6 | . | TRBV11-2 | many | TGTGCCAGCAGCATAGGGGTAGGGAATTCACCCCTCCACTTT | CASSIGVGNSPLHF
TRBJ2-7 | . | TRBV5-1 | . | TGCGCCAGCAGCTTGTATTTTGGCGGGACATACGAGCAGTACTTC | CASSLYFGGTYEQYF
TRBJ2-7 | TRBD1 | TRBV10-3 | . | TGTGCCAGCAGTCGACCCCGGACGGGACAGGGGGGATTCTACGAGCAGTACTTC | CASSRPRTGQGGFYEQYF
TRBJ1-1 | TRBD1 | TRBV19 | once | TGTGCCAGTAGTATCGGGACAGGGTTTCTGGGCACTGAAGCTTTCTTT | CASSIGTGFLGTEAFF
TRBJ2-7 | TRBD2 | TRBV6-1 | . | TGTGCCAGCAGTGCTAGACTAGCGGGGACCCACTCCTACGAGCAGTACTTC | CASSARLAGTHSYEQYF